Following are 4 T cell receptor beta chains from one sample sequenced in a study of cytomegalovirus exposure and HLA in healthy donors. In the PCR, 60 Vbeta and 13 Jbeta primers were used. Libraries were prepared by immunoSEQ multiplex PCR; TCRdb keeps only in-frame clonotypes and omits some of them. The table lists more than 150,000 clones, 65% to 85% of them singletons, with around 1.6% in the top ten. The sequencing input was PBMCs. The receptor source for this set is a young woman in good health and CMV-seronegative.

This chain connects TRBV2 to TRBJ1-6, with D perhaps TRBD1 (6 bases). Looked up from germline, CDR1 is SNHLY and CDR2 is FYNNEI. The CDR3 length is 12 residues. V was pared by 7 bases and J by 7 bases, with 8 bases between. For the CDR3, the DNA is TGTGCCAGCAACAGGGACAATTCACCCCTCCACTTT. Its translation: CASNRDNSPLHF.

The chain carries TRBV10-2 and TRBJ1-1; D ambiguous. Germline V gene sequence: CDR1 WSHSY, CDR2 SAAADI. There are 14 residues in the CDR3. Trimming pared 2 bases from V and 0 bases from J, leaving 7 bases between. The CDR3 nucleotides read TGCGCCAGCAGTGAGCATGGCTTGAACACTGAAGCTTTCTTT. Translating gives CASSEHGLNTEAFF.

V usage is TRBV6-1 and J usage is TRBJ1-6; TRBD1 might be the D (6 bases). This CDR3 region has 15 residues. Germline V gene sequence: CDR1 MNHNS, CDR2 SASEGT. Trimming left V 6 bases short and J 8 bases short, with 17 bases between. DNA for the CDR3: TGTGCCAGCAGCGCCAGGGACACGGGGTATTCACCCCTCCACTTT. Translation: CASSARDTGYSPLHF.

The table lists this clone with a count of one. The CDR3 DNA is TGTGCCAGCAGCTCGCTAGCGGCCTCCTACAATGAGCAGTTCTTC. Its translation: CASSSLAASYNEQFF. This chain uses TRBV7-2 with TRBJ2-1; 7 positions match TRBD2. Germline CDR1 SGHTA, CDR2 FQGNSA. The CDR3 is made up of 15 amino acids. V trimming: 4 bases; J trimming: 0 bases; junction bases outside the gene matches: 3. Combining the CDR3 with reference TRBV7-2 and TRBJ2-1 gives the whole variable domain GAGVSQSPSNKVTEKGKDVELRCDPISGHTALYWYRQSLGQGLEFLIYFQGNSAPDKSGLPSDRFSAERTGGSVSTLTIQRTQQEDSAVYLCASSSLAASYNEQFFGPGTRLTVL.